The sample holds one count of the clone carrying this TCR beta chain. The antigen is not known. Primers for the PCR totalled 60 Vbeta and 13 Jbeta. Profiled with immunoSEQ multiplex PCR; TCRdb holds only in-frame clones, not every one. The table has about 160,000 clones, roughly four fifths seen once. The sample comes from a study of cytomegalovirus exposure and HLA in healthy donors. This CDR3 contains 18 residues. Per germline, CDR1 SGHRS and CDR2 YFSETQ. Study-level points and caveats: With DRB1 most and HLA-C fewest, TCR association rates differed between HLA loci in a later analysis. Several top significant clusters appeared, in a later analysis, to be linked to common viral pathogens.

Sequencing was done on a sample of PBMCs. The clonotype was recovered from a young woman in good health and CMV-seronegative. V usage is TRBV5-1 and J usage is TRBJ2-5; 8 bases are shared with TRBD1. The J call may be in error: the DNA end matches TRBJ2-7 better. CDR3 amino acids: CASSLATRPGQVTYEQYF. The CDR3 DNA reads TGCGCCAGCAGCTTGGCTACTAGACCGGGACAGGTTACCTACGAGCAGTACTTC.